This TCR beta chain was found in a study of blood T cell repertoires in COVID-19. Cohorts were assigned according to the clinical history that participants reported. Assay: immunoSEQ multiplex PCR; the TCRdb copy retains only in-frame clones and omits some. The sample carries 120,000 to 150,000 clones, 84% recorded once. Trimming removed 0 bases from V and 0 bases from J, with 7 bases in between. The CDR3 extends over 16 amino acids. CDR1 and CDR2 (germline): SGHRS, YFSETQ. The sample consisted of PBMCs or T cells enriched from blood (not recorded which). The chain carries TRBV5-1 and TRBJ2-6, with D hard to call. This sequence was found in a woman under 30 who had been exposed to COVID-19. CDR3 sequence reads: CASSLDRSSGANVLTF. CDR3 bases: TGCGCCAGCAGCTTGGACAGAAGCTCTGGGGCCAACGTCCTGACTTTC.